The 30 T cell receptor beta chains given below trace back to one sample, sequenced in a study of T cell repertoires in cytomegalovirus infection. TCRdb reanalysed the reads using MiXCR and keeps one entry per CDR3 protein. Found here are a few hundred thousand distinct CDR3 sequences, about a sixth of them singletons; the top ten hold around 43%. The sample consisted of CD8+ T cells from PBMCs. The receptors originated from a human donor in good health (CMV status not recorded). Some clones in this sample may be carry-over from other donors' samples.

This clonotype was seen ten or more times. The chain uses TRBV7-9 and TRBJ2-5, with D unresolved. Germline CDR1 reads SEHNR; CDR2 reads FQNEAQ (reference sequence). Trimming removed 6 bases from V and 4 bases from J, with 12 bases in between. The CDR3 has 13 amino acids. This CDR3 is CASSPDQTETQYF. CDR3 DNA: TGTGCCAGCAGTCCCGACCAGACAGAGACCCAGTACTTC. Full variable domain (rest looked up from reference TRBV7-9 and TRBJ2-5): DTGVSQNPRHKITKRGQNVTFRCDPISEHNRLYWYRQTLGQGPEFLTYFQNEAQLEKSRLLSDRFSAERPKGSFSTLEIQRTEQGDSAMYLCASSPDQTETQYFGPGTRLLVL.

This chain uses TRBV29-1 with TRBJ1-1; D is unresolved. The CDR3 contains 12 residues. V lost 2 bases to trimming and J lost 2 bases, with 6 bases between them. Germline V gives CDR1 SQVTM, CDR2 ANQGSEA. DNA for the CDR3: TGCAGCGTTGAACTCTCCAACACTGAAGCTTTCTTT. Protein product: CSVELSNTEAFF.

The V call is TRBV6-6, the J call TRBJ2-1; 12 bases line up with TRBD2. CDR3 length equals 16 residues. Trimming removed 8 bases from V and 0 bases from J; junction bases left unmatched: 5. Germline CDR1 is MNHNY and CDR2 is SVGAGI (reference sequence). The CDR3 here is CASGLAGTDSYNEQFF. For the CDR3, the DNA is TGTGCCAGCGGACTAGCGGGGACAGACTCCTACAATGAGCAGTTCTTC.

This clonotype appeared a few times. The J gene is TRBJ1-5, the V gene TRBV9, with TRBD1 matching over 8 bases. The CDR3 has 15 residues. V shed 2 bases and J 3 bases; nucleotides not matched to a gene: 4. CDR1 and CDR2 (germline): SGDLS, YYNGEE. As DNA, the CDR3 is TGTGCCAGCAGCGTTGGACAGGGCCTCAATCAGCCCCAGCATTTT. This codes for CASSVGQGLNQPQHF.

The chain uses TRBV14 and TRBJ2-7; 10 bases line up with TRBD1. This CDR3 comprises 18 residues. Germline CDR1 SGHDN, CDR2 FVKESK. After removal of 1 base from V and 2 bases from J, the junction contained 11 bases not matched to a gene. CDR3 DNA sequence: TGTGCCAGCAGCCAAGGGGGGGGACAGGGGTCCCTGACCTACGAGCAGTACTTC. Translation: CASSQGGGQGSLTYEQYF.

The rearrangement uses TRBV7-6 and TRBJ2-3, with D possibly being TRBD2 (5 bases). Germline lookup yields CDR1 SGHVS and CDR2 FNYEAQ. V was shortened by 1 base and J by 2 bases, with 13 bases between the two germline ends. CDR3 length equals 16 residues. The CDR3 spells CASSLVYDYNTDTQYF. The CDR3 DNA reads as TGTGCCAGCAGCTTAGTATACGACTACAACACAGATACGCAGTATTTT.

V gene TRBV19 combines with J gene TRBJ1-1; weak D call: TRBD1 (6 bases). The CDR3 covers 14 residues. Germline V CDR1 and CDR2: LNHDA, SQIVND (reference sequence). V was trimmed by 3 bases and J by 5 bases, leaving 13 bases between them. As DNA, the CDR3 is TGTGCCAGTAGTATCTCGGGGGGCCGGACTGAAGCTTTCTTT. Translated, it gives CASSISGGRTEAFF.

This clonotype was seen more than once but under ten times. V and J are TRBV12-3 or TRBV12-4 and TRBJ2-2; 8 nucleotides match TRBD1. J gave up 5 bases and V 4 bases, and 6 bases lay outside the gene matches. The CDR3 has 15 residues. CDR3 protein: CASSSGQDPTGELFF. CDR3 nucleotide sequence: TGTGCCAGCAGTTCGGGACAGGATCCGACCGGGGAGCTGTTTTTT.

This clonotype showed up just a few times. The chain carries TRBV6-1 and TRBJ1-6; D is ambiguous. Germline CDR1 is MNHNS and CDR2 is SASEGT. The CDR3 sequence is 16 residues long. The germline V and J ends were trimmed by 4 bases and 3 bases, with 13 bases remaining between them. CDR3 bases: TGTGCCAGCAGTGGGTCGGGGTACATCTATAATTCACCCCTCCACTTT. Translated, it gives CASSGSGYIYNSPLHF.

This clonotype was detected only a few times. For the CDR3, the DNA is TGTGCCAGCAGTGGTTTAAGCGGGGGATCCAAAGAAGGGGAGACCCAGTACTTC. It yields the protein CASSGLSGGSKEGETQYF. The chain links TRBV25-1 to TRBJ2-5; 8 bases fit TRBD2. Germline V gene data show CDR1 as MGHDK and CDR2 as SYGVNS. This CDR3 spans 18 amino acids. Trimming removed 4 bases from V and 5 bases from J; junction bases left unmatched: 18.

There are many counts of this clonotype. The chain combines TRBV2 with TRBJ1-6; D might be TRBD1 (5 bases). This CDR3 region has 17 residues. The germline V and J ends were trimmed by 10 bases and 2 bases, with 21 bases remaining between them. Germline CDR1 is SNHLY and CDR2 is FYNNEI. CDR3 in DNA: TGTGCCACCGACTCGGTGGGGCGGGAGCCCTATAATTCACCCCTCCACTTT. It is translated as CATDSVGREPYNSPLHF.

This clonotype was seen at least ten times. The chain couples TRBV7-9 to TRBJ1-1, with 7 bases identical to TRBD1. The CDR3 extends over 14 amino acids. V lost 2 bases to trimming and J lost 10 bases; unmatched junction nucleotides: 10. CDR1 and CDR2 from the germline V gene are SEHNR and FQNEAQ (reference sequence). The CDR3 loop is CASSLLRQGEGAFF. The CDR3, as DNA: TGTGCCAGCAGCTTACTCAGACAGGGAGAAGGAGCTTTCTTT.

The chain has TRBV5-1 and TRBJ2-2; 10 bases map to TRBD2. J lost 5 bases, V lost 4 bases, and 11 bases had no gene match. The CDR3 has 17 amino acids. Germline lookup yields CDR1 SGHRS and CDR2 YFSETQ. DNA of the CDR3: TGCGCCAGCAGCCCCGGGACTAGCGAAGATCCTACCGGGGAGCTGTTTTTT. This codes for CASSPGTSEDPTGELFF. The full variable domain, in which reference TRBV5-1 and TRBJ2-2 provide the parts outside the CDR3, is KAGVTQTPRYLIKTRGQQVTLSCSPISGHRSVSWYQQTPGQGLQFLFEYFSETQRNKGNFPGRFSGRQFSNSRSEMNVSTLELGDSALYLCASSPGTSEDPTGELFFGEGSRLTVL.

The chain joins TRBV3-1 to TRBJ1-2; D call uncertain. Trimming removed 3 bases at V and 2 bases at J, with 10 bases between. From germline, CDR1 is LGHDT and CDR2 YNNKEL (reference sequence). The CDR3 runs to 14 residues. The CDR3 here is CASSHDTMNYGYTF. The CDR3 region has the DNA TGTGCCAGCAGCCACGACACCATGAACTATGGCTACACCTTC.

CDR3 DNA: TGTGCCAGCCTCGACCGGGGAGGTGGAAACACCATATATTTT. The encoded protein is CASLDRGGGNTIYF. The V and J genes are TRBV2 and TRBJ1-3; D is unclear. Trimming took off 8 bases at V and 3 bases at J, with 14 bases between the two ends. The CDR3 contains 14 residues. CDR1 SNHLY and CDR2 FYNNEI come from the germline V gene.

The chain carries TRBV19 and TRBJ2-7, with TRBD2 matching 10 bases. From germline, CDR1 is LNHDA and CDR2 SQIVND (reference sequence). The CDR3 runs 14 residues. V was pared by 5 bases and J by 5 bases, with 6 bases of the junction left unmatched. The CDR3 nucleotides read TGTGCCAGTAGTCATAGCGGGGGGAGCGACGAGCAGTACTTC. This translates into CASSHSGGSDEQYF. Looking up the rest from reference TRBV19 and TRBJ2-7 gives the full variable domain: DGGITQSPKYLFRKEGQNVTLSCEQNLNHDAMYWYRQDPGQGLRLIYYSQIVNDFQKGDIAEGYSVSREKKESFPLTVTSAQKNPTAFYLCASSHSGGSDEQYFGPGTRLTVT.

The table lists this clonotype with many counts. This rearrangement joins TRBV20-1 to TRBJ1-5; D ambiguous. The germline V gene has CDR1 DFQATT and CDR2 SNEGSKA (reference sequence). The V and J ends lost 5 bases and 0 bases respectively, with 11 bases between them. This CDR3 has 14 residues. The CDR3 sequence is CSAETQNSNQPQHF. Written as DNA, the CDR3 is TGCAGTGCTGAAACTCAAAATAGCAATCAGCCCCAGCATTTT.

This clonotype was seen ten or more times. This chain connects TRBV7-3 to TRBJ2-5, with 8 nucleotides matching TRBD1. V shed 5 bases and J 6 bases; nucleotides not matched to a gene: 14. The CDR3 length is 16 residues. Per germline, CDR1 SGHTA and CDR2 FQGTGA. In DNA, the CDR3 is TGTGCCAGCAGCCCCACCCTCGACAGGGGAAGGAAGACCCAGTACTTC. Protein: CASSPTLDRGRKTQYF. Full variable domain (rest looked up from reference TRBV7-3 and TRBJ2-5): GAGVSQTPSNKVTEKGKYVELRCDPISGHTALYWYRQSLGQGPEFLIYFQGTGAADDSGLPNDRFFAVRPEGSVSTLKIQRTERGDSAVYLCASSPTLDRGRKTQYFGPGTRLLVL.

The genes are TRBV7-6 and TRBJ2-1; 9 nucleotides match TRBD2. Germline V gene sequence: CDR1 SGHVS, CDR2 FNYEAQ. CDR3 size: 20 residues. V lost 2 bases to trimming and J lost 1 base; unmatched junction nucleotides: 15. The CDR3 here is CASSLPVAGGPSESYNEQFF. Written as DNA, the CDR3 is TGTGCCAGCAGCTTACCAGTGGCGGGGGGGCCTTCCGAGTCCTACAATGAGCAGTTCTTC.

This clonotype was detected many times. V and J are TRBV7-2 and TRBJ2-5; TRBD1 matches at 10 bases. V was pared by 1 base and J by 4 bases, with 12 bases of the junction left unmatched. CDR3 length equals 18 residues. CDR1 is SGHTA, CDR2 FQGNSA, per germline. Written as DNA, the CDR3 is TGTGCCAGCAGCTTAGTTGTCCGGGACAGGGGTCCCCGAGAGACCCAGTACTTC. As protein: CASSLVVRDRGPRETQYF.

This clonotype was seen ten or more times. The J gene is TRBJ2-1, the V gene TRBV12-3 or TRBV12-4, with 8 bases matching TRBD2. V lost 7 bases and J lost 2; bases outside the gene matches: 7. The CDR3 loop spans 15 amino acids. The CDR3 sequence is CASNPLAGTYNEQFF. The CDR3 coding sequence is TGTGCCAGCAACCCTTTAGCGGGGACCTACAATGAGCAGTTCTTC.

This clonotype was counted many times. The chain joins TRBV4-2 to TRBJ2-1; unclear D gene. The V end was cut by 3 bases, the J end by 0 bases, with 12 bases between. CDR1 and CDR2 from the germline V gene are LGHNA and YNFKEQ. CDR3 length: 16 residues. This CDR3 reads CASSQSPVSSYNEQFF. CDR3 coding DNA: TGTGCCAGCAGCCAGAGCCCCGTTAGCTCCTACAATGAGCAGTTCTTC.

This clonotype was counted ten times or more. V usage is TRBV7-2 and J usage is TRBJ2-7; D may match TRBD1 or TRBD2 (7 bases each). In germline, CDR1 is SGHTA, CDR2 FQGNSA. CDR3 length equals 12 residues. V was pared by 3 bases and J by 6 bases, with 9 bases between. The CDR3 DNA reads TGTGCCAGCAGCTTCAGGGGGGGCGAGCAGTACTTC. Residues: CASSFRGGEQYF.

This clonotype was found a few times. CDR3 sequence (DNA): TGTGCCAGCAGTTACGGTAACCATTCACCCCTCCACTTT. Its protein product is CASSYGNHSPLHF. The chain combines TRBV6-5 with TRBJ1-6; the D is unclear. Germline V gene data show CDR1 as MNHEY and CDR2 as SVGAGI. The CDR3 totals 13 residues. V was pared by 2 bases and J by 8 bases, with 7 bases between.

This clonotype has a handful of counts. The chain couples TRBV20-1 to TRBJ2-3, with 7 bases aligning to TRBD1. With V trimmed by 6 bases and J by 2 bases, 11 bases remained unmatched. The CDR3 is 15 residues long. CDR1 DFQATT and CDR2 SNEGSKA come from the germline V gene (reference sequence). The CDR3 DNA reads TGCAGTGCAACGGACAGGACTGAACCCACAGATACGCAGTATTTT. Protein: CSATDRTEPTDTQYF.

CDR3 nucleotides: TGTGCCAGCAGCGCACAGGGGGGTCTCGCCGCGGGCGAGCAGTACTTC. It yields the protein CASSAQGGLAAGEQYF. This chain connects TRBV3-1 to TRBJ2-7, with 8 bases identical to TRBD1. V lost 5 bases, J lost 6 bases, and 15 bases stayed unmatched. CDR3 size: 16 residues. CDR1 is LGHDT, CDR2 YNNKEL, per germline (reference sequence).

The chain has TRBV11-2 and TRBJ2-3; a weak D match, TRBD2 (6 bases). Germline V CDR1 and CDR2: SGHAT, FQNNGV. The CDR3 runs to 15 residues. Trimming left V 2 bases short and J 6 bases short, with 15 bases between. CDR3 loop: CASSLFGGPPDTQYF. Written as DNA, the CDR3 is TGTGCCAGCAGCTTATTCGGGGGTCCACCGGATACGCAGTATTTT.

This clonotype was recorded at least ten times. The chain recombines TRBV7-9 with TRBJ2-7; 12 bases align to TRBD1. Germline V lookup: CDR1 SEHNR, CDR2 FQNEAQ (reference sequence). Germline trimming cut 3 bases from V and 6 bases from J; bases unmatched to any gene: 6. CDR3 length: 15 amino acids. In DNA, the CDR3 is TGTGCCAGCAGCTTCCGGGACAGGGGGCCTGGCGAGCAGTACTTC. Translation gives CASSFRDRGPGEQYF. The full variable domain, its missing parts supplied by reference TRBV7-9 and TRBJ2-7, is DTGVSQNPRHKITKRGQNVTFRCDPISEHNRLYWYRQTLGQGPEFLTYFQNEAQLEKSRLLSDRFSAERPKGSFSTLEIQRTEQGDSAMYLCASSFRDRGPGEQYFGPGTRLTVT.

The rearrangement links TRBV29-1 to TRBJ1-2, with D possibly TRBD1 on 5 matching bases. V dropped 0 bases and J dropped 6 bases, with 11 bases sitting between them. The CDR3 loop spans 13 amino acids. From germline, CDR1 is SQVTM and CDR2 ANQGSEA. DNA of the CDR3: TGCAGCGTTGAAGAGTCGGGGGTAAATGGCTACACCTTC. Translated: CSVEESGVNGYTF. Combining the CDR3 with reference TRBV29-1 and TRBJ1-2 gives the whole variable domain SAVISQKPSRDICQRGTSLTIQCQVDSQVTMMFWYRQQPGQSLTLIATANQGSEATYESGFVIDKFPISRPNLTFSTLTVSNMSPEDSSIYLCSVEESGVNGYTFGSGTRLTVV.

A remark on this clonotype: Possible read error: a much larger clone is one base away. This chain uses TRBV7-2 with TRBJ1-1, with 8 bases lining up with TRBD1. The CDR3 covers 14 residues. CDR1 SGHTA and CDR2 FQGNSA come from the germline V gene. V lost 5 bases to trimming and J lost 6 bases; unmatched junction nucleotides: 8. CDR3 in amino acids: CASSVDRGYAEAFF. The CDR3, as DNA: TGTGCCAGCAGCGTCGACAGGGGTTACGCTGAAGCTTTCTTT. Variable domain in full (rest from reference TRBV7-2 and TRBJ1-1): GAGVSQSPSNKVTEKGKDVELRCDPISGHTALYWYRQSLGQGLEFLIYFQGNSAPDKSGLPSDRFSAERTGGSVSTLTIQRTQQEDSAVYLCASSVDRGYAEAFFGQGTRLTVV.